One and the same sample provided the 29 T cell receptor beta chains below, sequenced in a study of identical twins. One entry per CDR3 protein, called by TCRdb with MiXCR from the 5' RACE reads. Among about 460,000 distinct CDR3 sequences listed, 11% to 15% were seen once. The same specimen was also included in a second study, on yellow fever vaccine responses in identical twins.

The sample taken for sequencing was CD4+ T cells sorted from blood. These receptors were taken from a woman aged 18-29 years in good health.

The CDR3 DNA reads as TGTGCCAGCAGCCCACAGGGGGCTAAAGCTAATGAAAAACTGTTTTTT. This sequence encodes CASSPQGAKANEKLFF. The chain is built from TRBV7-9 and TRBJ1-4, with 9 bases lining up with TRBD1. The germline V gene has CDR1 SEHNR and CDR2 FQNEAQ (reference sequence). Trimming at V came to 5 bases and at J to 3 bases, leaving 7 bases not matched to a gene. This CDR3 comprises 16 residues.

Many counts were recorded for this clonotype. This chain connects TRBV5-1 to TRBJ2-7; the D is unclear. Germline loops: CDR1 SGHRS, CDR2 YFSETQ. The V end was cut by 4 bases, the J end by 6 bases, with 17 bases between. This CDR3 has 14 residues. The CDR3 spells CASSALGGDSEQYF. The CDR3 DNA follows: TGCGCCAGCAGCGCTCTAGGCGGAGACTCCGAGCAGTACTTC.

The chain employs TRBV28 and TRBJ1-2; perhaps TRBD1 as D (6 bases). Germline CDR1 and CDR2: MDHEN and SYDVKM. Trimming took 4 bases from V and 2 from J, leaving 11 bases between them. This CDR3 comprises 14 residues. As DNA, the CDR3 is TGTGCCAGCAGTTCACCACAGGGCAACTATGGCTACACCTTC. It yields the protein CASSSPQGNYGYTF.

This clonotype has a count of ten or more. The chain combines TRBV27 with TRBJ2-5; 9 bases are a match to TRBD1. V trimming: 8 bases; J trimming: 6 bases; junction bases outside the gene matches: 7. The V gene's germline CDR1 is MNHEY and CDR2 SMNVEV (reference sequence). The CDR3 has 13 residues. CDR3 bases: TGTGCCAGCCGGGACAGGGCGTTACAGACCCAGTACTTC. Translation gives CASRDRALQTQYF.

This clonotype was picked up a small number of times. The chain links TRBV3-1 to TRBJ2-7; perhaps TRBD1 as D (5 bases). Trimming cost V 1 base and J 6 bases, with 13 bases left between them. CDR1 and CDR2 (germline): LGHDT, YNNKEL (reference sequence). The CDR3 consists of 14 residues. As DNA, the CDR3 is TGTGCCAGCAGCCAAGGATTAACAGGTACCGAGCAGTACTTC. This codes for CASSQGLTGTEQYF.

This clonotype has more than one count but fewer than ten. The chain combines TRBV7-9 with TRBJ2-5, with unresolved D. CDR3 size: 12 residues. Trimming removed 5 bases at V and 4 bases at J, with 8 bases between. Germline loops: CDR1 SEHNR, CDR2 FQNEAQ (reference sequence). CDR3 region: CASSILGETQYF. CDR3 in DNA: TGTGCCAGCAGCATCCTCGGAGAGACCCAGTACTTC. Filled out from reference TRBV7-9 and TRBJ2-5, the complete variable domain reads DTGVSQNPRHKITKRGQNVTFRCDPISEHNRLYWYRQTLGQGPEFLTYFQNEAQLEKSRLLSDRFSAERPKGSFSTLEIQRTEQGDSAMYLCASSILGETQYFGPGTRLLVL.

This clonotype was counted a few times. The CDR3 is CASGDLAGFYEQYF. The CDR3 nucleotides read TGTGCCAGCGGAGACCTAGCGGGATTCTACGAGCAGTACTTC. The chain recombines TRBV6-2 or TRBV6-3 with TRBJ2-7; TRBD2 matches at 9 bases. Germline V lookup: CDR1 MNHEY, CDR2 SVGEGT. The CDR3 contains 14 residues. With 8 bases clipped from V and 3 bases from J, the junction kept 8 bases outside the gene matches.

V and J are TRBV5-1 and TRBJ1-3, with unresolved D. Trimming left V 0 bases short and J 0 bases short, with 13 bases between. The V gene's germline CDR1 is SGHRS and CDR2 YFSETQ. The CDR3 runs 17 residues. The CDR3 DNA reads as TGCGCCAGCAGCTTGGGAGGGCAGCGAACCTCTGGAAACACCATATATTTT. Residues: CASSLGGQRTSGNTIYF.

This clonotype has a handful of counts. The chain couples TRBV7-9 to TRBJ2-5; 10 nucleotides line up with TRBD1. Looked up from germline, CDR1 is SEHNR and CDR2 is FQNEAQ (reference sequence). Trimming at V came to 5 bases and at J to 5 bases, leaving 14 bases not matched to a gene. The CDR3 has 17 residues. The CDR3 DNA reads TGTGCCAGCAGCCCCCGGACAGGGGGATCGGTCGTGGAGACCCAGTACTTC. Its translation: CASSPRTGGSVVETQYF.

V usage is TRBV7-6 and J usage is TRBJ2-5; D may match TRBD1 or TRBD2 (5 bases each). The CDR3 covers 15 residues. The germline V gene encodes CDR1 SGHVS and CDR2 FNYEAQ. Trimming removed 4 bases at V and 7 bases at J, with 19 bases between. The CDR3 loop reads CASSSPGPAGGTQYF. The CDR3 bases are TGTGCCAGCAGCTCTCCGGGACCAGCCGGTGGGACCCAGTACTTC.

The sample holds a few counts of this clonotype. The CDR3 is CSASLDAGGGFAGANVLTF. CDR3 in DNA: TGCAGTGCTAGTCTGGATGCAGGAGGGGGCTTTGCTGGGGCCAACGTCCTGACTTTC. The gene calls are TRBV20-1 and TRBJ2-6; D is possibly TRBD1 (7 bases). The CDR3 spans 19 residues. V was trimmed by 3 bases and J by 2 bases, leaving 23 bases between them. CDR1 is DFQATT and CDR2 is SNEGSKA in the germline V gene (reference sequence).

The V and J genes are TRBV11-2 and TRBJ2-3; 11 positions match TRBD2. CDR3 size: 17 residues. V was pared by 5 bases and J by 5 bases, with 12 bases of the junction left unmatched. Germline V gene lookup returns CDR1 SGHAT and CDR2 FQNNGV. DNA of the CDR3: TGTGCCAGCAGCGGCAGAAGACTAGCGGGAAGTAAAGATACGCAGTATTTT. As protein: CASSGRRLAGSKDTQYF.

This clonotype appeared a few times. The chain recombines TRBV9 with TRBJ2-3; possible D gene TRBD1, 5 bases. Germline V gene lookup returns CDR1 SGDLS and CDR2 YYNGEE. The CDR3 sequence is 14 residues long. The V end lost 1 base, the J end lost 0 bases, and 6 bases lay between the germline ends. Here the CDR3 reads CASSVQGSTDTQYF. CDR3 sequence (DNA): TGTGCCAGCAGCGTACAGGGTAGCACAGATACGCAGTATTTT. Full variable domain (missing parts from reference TRBV9 and TRBJ2-3): DSGVTQTPKHLITATGQRVTLRCSPRSGDLSVYWYQQSLDQGLQFLIQYYNGEERAKGNILERFSAQQFPDLHSELNLSSLELGDSALYFCASSVQGSTDTQYFGPGTRLTVL.

The chain joins TRBV6-2 or TRBV6-3 to TRBJ2-7, with 9 nucleotides matching TRBD2. Germline V CDR1 and CDR2: MNHEY, SVGEGT. J was trimmed by 5 bases and V by 2 bases; bases with no gene match: 10. The length of the CDR3 is 16 residues. Here the CDR3 reads CASSYPLSGRTNEQYF. CDR3 DNA: TGTGCCAGCAGTTACCCCCTTAGCGGGAGAACCAACGAGCAGTACTTC.

This clonotype was counted between two and nine times. Here the CDR3 reads CASSQFGRERLRSYNEQFF. CDR3 sequence (DNA): TGTGCCAGCAGCCAATTTGGTCGGGAACGCTTACGGTCCTACAATGAGCAGTTCTTC. The V gene is TRBV3-1, the J gene TRBJ2-1; a weak D match, TRBD2 (5 bases). The length of the CDR3 is 19 residues. V was trimmed by 2 bases and J by 1 base, leaving 21 bases between them. CDR1 LGHDT and CDR2 YNNKEL come from the germline V gene (reference sequence).

The chain joins TRBV6-5 to TRBJ2-2; a possible D gene is TRBD2 (6 bases). Germline-derived CDR1 and CDR2 are MNHEY and SVGAGI. The ends were cut back, 4 bases at V and 0 bases at J, with 12 bases in the middle. CDR3 length: 16 residues. The CDR3 DNA reads TGTGCCAGCAGTTCCCCCGGGAGACCGAACACCGGGGAGCTGTTTTTT. Protein: CASSSPGRPNTGELFF.

This clonotype was recorded a few times. This chain connects TRBV19 to TRBJ2-7; 13 nucleotides line up with TRBD2. From germline, CDR1 is LNHDA and CDR2 SQIVND (reference sequence). The CDR3 is 17 residues long. J gave up 2 bases and V 5 bases, and 9 bases lay outside the gene matches. CDR3 sequence reads: CASSPGTSGTGTYEQYF. Here the CDR3 DNA reads TGTGCCAGTAGTCCCGGGACTAGCGGGACAGGCACCTACGAGCAGTACTTC.

This clonotype was detected a few times. This rearrangement joins TRBV27 to TRBJ2-7; 7 bases are a match to TRBD2. CDR1 is MNHEY, CDR2 SMNVEV, per germline (reference sequence). CDR3 size: 16 residues. J gave up 1 base and V 2 bases, and 8 bases lay outside the gene matches. The CDR3 region has the DNA TGTGCCAGCAGTTTACGGCCAGCTAGCGGATCCTACGAGCAGTACTTC. Translating gives CASSLRPASGSYEQYF.

This clonotype appeared a few times. The genes are TRBV6-1 and TRBJ2-7; D tentatively fits TRBD1 or TRBD2 (6 bases each). V was cut by 6 bases and J by 0 bases, with 15 bases left in between. The CDR3 is 15 residues long. The germline gives CDR1 MNHNS, CDR2 SASEGT. Here the CDR3 DNA reads TGTGCCAGCAGCTCTCCCGGGGGCAGCTCCTACGAGCAGTACTTC. It encodes CASSSPGGSSYEQYF.

This sequence joins TRBV5-5 and TRBJ2-2; TRBD2 agrees at 7 bases. Trimming removed 1 base from V and 1 base from J; junction bases left unmatched: 4. The CDR3 has 16 amino acids. Germline loops: CDR1 SGHKS, CDR2 YYEKEE (reference sequence). The CDR3 sequence is CASSLSRGLNTGELFF. In DNA form, the CDR3 reads TGTGCCAGCAGCTTGTCGCGGGGGTTGAACACCGGGGAGCTGTTTTTT.

The chain couples TRBV4-1 to TRBJ2-5, with a weak D call TRBD1 (5 bases). The CDR3 is made up of 14 amino acids. Germline CDR1 is MGHRA and CDR2 is YSYEKL. V shed 1 base and J shed 5 bases, with 11 bases lying between them. The CDR3 protein is CASSQGGARETQYF. The CDR3 DNA reads TGCGCCAGCAGCCAAGGGGGCGCGCGGGAGACCCAGTACTTC.

In its sample, this clonotype is medium-sized. The J gene is TRBJ2-1, the V gene TRBV5-1; a weak D match, TRBD1 (8 bases). Germline assignment: CDR1 SGHRS and CDR2 YFSETQ. V shed 0 bases and J shed 6 bases, with 16 bases lying between them. This CDR3 spans 16 amino acids. CDR3 protein: CASSLEDRGGVNEQFF. As DNA, the CDR3 is TGCGCCAGCAGCTTGGAAGACAGGGGAGGGGTCAATGAGCAGTTCTTC.

This clonotype was seen ten or more times. V usage is TRBV7-3 and J usage is TRBJ2-1; D uncertain. Looked up from germline, CDR1 is SGHTA and CDR2 is FQGTGA. This CDR3 has 13 amino acids. Deletions cut 2 bases from V and 7 bases from J, with 9 bases between. CDR3 bases: TGTGCCAGCAGCTTATATCAGAGGAATGAGCAGTTCTTC. The encoded protein is CASSLYQRNEQFF.

The chain recombines TRBV9 with TRBJ2-6; possibly TRBD1 for D (5 bases). The V gene lost 2 bases and the J gene lost 1 base, with 7 bases spanning the gap. This CDR3 has 15 amino acids. Germline loops: CDR1 SGDLS, CDR2 YYNGEE. CDR3 residues: CASSVSGSGANVLTF. CDR3 sequence (DNA): TGTGCCAGCAGCGTCTCAGGGTCTGGGGCCAACGTCCTGACTTTC.

In its sample, this clonotype was seen a few times. The V gene is TRBV20-1, the J gene TRBJ2-4, with TRBD2 identical over 16 bases. This CDR3 contains 18 residues. The V gene's germline CDR1 is DFQATT and CDR2 SNEGSKA (reference sequence). The V segment lost 0 bases and the J segment 3 bases; nucleotides outside the gene matches: 5. The CDR3 DNA follows: TGCAGTGCTAGAGAGCGGGGACTAGCGGGGGGGGGCAAAAACATTCAGTACTTC. Translation: CSARERGLAGGGKNIQYF.

The chain uses TRBV5-1 and TRBJ2-5, with 7 bases aligning to TRBD1. The CDR3 contains 16 residues. The germline CDR1 and CDR2 sequences are SGHRS and YFSETQ. The J segment lost 1 base and the V segment lost 4 bases, leaving 10 bases of the junction unmatched. The CDR3 region is CASSLSTGTPQETQYF. CDR3 nucleotide sequence: TGCGCCAGCAGCCTCTCGACAGGGACCCCCCAAGAGACCCAGTACTTC.

The chain employs TRBV29-1 and TRBJ2-7; 9 bases align to TRBD1. V was clipped by 6 bases and J by 4 bases; unmatched bases: 7. The V gene's germline CDR1 is SQVTM and CDR2 ANQGSEA. There are 13 residues in the CDR3. CDR3 region: CSVPGTGFYEQYF. As DNA, the CDR3 is TGCAGCGTACCCGGGACAGGGTTTTACGAGCAGTACTTC.

J is TRBJ2-1 and V is TRBV24-1; 11 bases agree with TRBD1. Germline V gene data show CDR1 as KGHDR and CDR2 as SFDVKD. The CDR3 sequence is 15 residues long. Trimming took 3 bases from V and 8 from J; bases not matched to a gene: 5. CDR3 sequence: CATSDPGQGGDEQFF. The CDR3 region has the DNA TGTGCCACCAGTGATCCGGGACAGGGGGGCGATGAGCAGTTCTTC.

This clonotype was seen just once. The chain employs TRBV7-2 and TRBJ1-4; TRBD1 aligns across 7 bases. This CDR3 comprises 16 residues. V was pared by 5 bases and J by 8 bases, with 14 bases of the junction left unmatched. The germline CDR1 and CDR2 sequences are SGHTA and FQGNSA. CDR3 nucleotide sequence: TGTGCCAGCAGCCCCCGGACAGGATCGTTGGGGGAAAAACTGTTTTTT. Its translation is CASSPRTGSLGEKLFF.